This note documents a single TCR beta chain sequence. Its antigen is undetermined. Indicated time point: blood 2 weeks post-SBRT. Treatment noted: 15 Gy SBRT to primary tumor, nephrectomy 4 weeks later. After SBRT, blood was collected at 2 and 4 weeks, plus baseline. The sample comes from a study of radiation and T cells in renal cell carcinoma. The assay was immunoSEQ multiplex PCR, and TCRdb's table has in-frame clones only and misses some. Of some 120,000 clones listed, 88% were seen once; the top ten hold 4.5% to 7.5%. Study-wide results and limits: Top tumor clonotypes rose in blood 2 weeks post-radiation, then contracted. No pretreatment tumor biopsies were available for baseline clonotypes.

Germline V gene sequence: CDR1 SGHDN, CDR2 FVKESK. Trimming left V 5 bases short and J 2 bases short, with 12 bases between. CDR3 size: 14 residues. The chain combines TRBV14 with TRBJ1-1; possible D gene TRBD1, 6 bases. The sample was blood, taken from a patient whose treatment included radiotherapy and nephrectomy. The source of this sequence is a woman in her 70s with renal cell carcinoma. The DNA for the CDR3 is TGTGCCAGCAGCATTGGAGGGGGAAACACTGAAGCTTTCTTT. Its translation is CASSIGGGNTEAFF.